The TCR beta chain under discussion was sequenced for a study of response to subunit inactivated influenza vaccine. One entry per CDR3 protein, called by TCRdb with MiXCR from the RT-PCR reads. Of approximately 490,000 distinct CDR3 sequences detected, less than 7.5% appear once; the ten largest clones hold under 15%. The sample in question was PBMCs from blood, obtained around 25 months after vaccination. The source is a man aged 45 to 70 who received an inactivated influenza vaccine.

In DNA form, the CDR3 reads TGTGCCAATCCCCCCGGCGGGAGCCCTACCGGGGAGCTGTTTTTT. Translated: CANPPGGSPTGELFF. The chain joins TRBV7-2 to TRBJ2-2; 7 bases are shared with TRBD2. J was trimmed by 5 bases and V by 10 bases; bases with no gene match: 13. The CDR3 totals 15 residues. Looked up from germline, CDR1 is SGHTA and CDR2 is FQGNSA.